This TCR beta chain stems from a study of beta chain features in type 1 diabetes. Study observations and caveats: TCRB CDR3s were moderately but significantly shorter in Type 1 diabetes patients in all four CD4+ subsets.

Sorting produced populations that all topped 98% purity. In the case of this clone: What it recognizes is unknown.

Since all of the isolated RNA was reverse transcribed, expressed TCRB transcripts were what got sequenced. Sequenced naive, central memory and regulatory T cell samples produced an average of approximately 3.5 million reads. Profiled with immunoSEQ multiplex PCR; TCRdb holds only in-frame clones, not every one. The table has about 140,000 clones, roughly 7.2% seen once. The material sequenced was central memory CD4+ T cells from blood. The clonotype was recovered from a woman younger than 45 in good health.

The CDR3 loop reads CASSPLAGGTDTQYF. The CDR3 bases are TGTGCCAGCAGCCCTCTAGCGGGAGGGACAGATACGCAGTATTTT. V usage is TRBV7-9 and J usage is TRBJ2-3, with 12 nucleotides matching TRBD2. Germline CDR1 is SEHNR and CDR2 is FQNEAQ (reference sequence). V dropped 5 bases and J dropped 3; count of bases not matched to a gene: 3. CDR3 length: 15 residues.